These 32 T cell receptor beta chains were sequenced from one sample in a study of siplizumab effects on memory and regulatory T cells. Data came from immunoSEQ multiplex PCR; TCRdb stores just in-frame clones and leaves some out. The data contain roughly 100,000 clones, about 92% of them seen just once; the ten biggest clones take up about 0.32%. The specimen sequenced was CD4+ T cells sorted from blood. These receptors originate from a human donor in good health.

The chain uses TRBV6-1 and TRBJ1-5; 7 bases agree with TRBD1. Germline V gives CDR1 MNHNS, CDR2 SASEGT. V was clipped by 4 bases and J by 0 bases; unmatched bases: 12. The CDR3 totals 18 residues. The CDR3: CASSGRQGFGSSNQPQHF. In DNA, the CDR3 is TGTGCCAGCAGTGGGCGACAGGGCTTCGGGAGTAGCAATCAGCCCCAGCATTTT.

This chain links TRBV27 with TRBJ1-2; D gene uncertain. The germline gives CDR1 MNHEY, CDR2 SMNVEV (reference sequence). This CDR3 comprises 13 residues. The ends were cut back, 2 bases at V and 4 bases at J, with 8 bases in the middle. CDR3 sequence: CASSLQGTYGYTF. The CDR3 coding sequence is TGTGCCAGCAGTTTACAAGGCACCTATGGCTACACCTTC.

The chain couples TRBV14 to TRBJ1-2, with D uncertain. Germline V gene sequence: CDR1 SGHDN, CDR2 FVKESK. Trimming removed 2 bases at V and 7 bases at J, with 14 bases between. CDR3 length: 14 amino acids. CDR3 sequence reads: CASSQRGPISGYTF. CDR3 nucleotides: TGTGCCAGCAGCCAACGAGGGCCCATTTCTGGCTACACCTTC.

The V and J genes are TRBV10-3 and TRBJ2-7, with D perhaps matching TRBD2 (6 bases). This CDR3 has 16 amino acids. The germline V and J ends were trimmed by 3 bases and 0 bases, with 15 bases remaining between them. CDR1 ENHRY and CDR2 SYGVKD come from the germline V gene. This chain's CDR3 is CAISDPIGGSSYEQYF. The CDR3 bases are TGTGCCATCAGTGACCCAATTGGGGGGAGCTCCTACGAGCAGTACTTC.

J is TRBJ2-7 and V is TRBV19; perhaps TRBD2 as D (6 bases). The CDR3 is made up of 15 amino acids. Germline CDR1 is LNHDA and CDR2 is SQIVND (reference sequence). V was shortened by 3 bases and J by 11 bases, with 23 bases between the two germline ends. This CDR3 is CASSMTAGTPWAKYF. Here the CDR3 DNA reads TGTGCCAGTAGTATGACGGCAGGGACTCCTTGGGCAAAGTACTTC.

J is TRBJ2-3 and V is TRBV10-3; D might be TRBD2 (6 bases). Germline V CDR1 and CDR2: ENHRY, SYGVKD. The ends were cut back, 6 bases at V and 6 bases at J, with 28 bases in the middle. The CDR3 consists of 18 residues. The chain's CDR3 is CAIRGVGDSLSRADTQYF. The CDR3 DNA reads TGTGCCATCAGGGGGGTAGGGGACTCCCTAAGTCGGGCGGATACGCAGTATTTT.

The chain is built from TRBV7-8 and TRBJ2-5; D is possibly TRBD1 (7 bases). Germline lookup yields CDR1 SGHVS and CDR2 FQNEAQ. Trimming removed 1 base at V and 5 bases at J, with 17 bases between. The CDR3 runs 16 residues. The CDR3 sequence: CASSLGAGGFAETQYF. CDR3 DNA sequence: TGTGCCAGCAGCTTAGGTGCAGGGGGGTTTGCGGAGACCCAGTACTTC.

The CDR3 nucleotides read TGTGCCAGCAGTGAACTGGGGCCTGGAAACACCATATATTTT. Residues: CASSELGPGNTIYF. The J gene is TRBJ1-3, the V gene TRBV6-1; D is possibly TRBD1 (5 bases). Germline assignment: CDR1 MNHNS and CDR2 SASEGT. V lost 2 bases to trimming and J lost 2 bases, with 7 bases between them. CDR3 length: 14 residues.

This clone was seen just once. Written as DNA, the CDR3 is TGTGCCAGCAGTTCCCCGACCCGAGGCACTGAAGCTTTCTTT. Amino acid sequence: CASSSPTRGTEAFF. The chain uses TRBV6-5 and TRBJ1-1; unclear D gene. This CDR3 is 14 amino acids long. V lost 4 bases and J 4 bases, leaving 13 bases between the germline ends. The germline V gene encodes CDR1 MNHEY and CDR2 SVGAGI.

This chain uses TRBV29-1 with TRBJ1-4; D gene ambiguous. The ends were cut back, 6 bases at V and 10 bases at J, with 18 bases in the middle. This CDR3 is built from 13 residues. Germline loops: CDR1 SQVTM, CDR2 ANQGSEA. The CDR3 DNA reads TGCAGCGTGATGGCGACCAGCGGTGGAAAACTGTTTTTT. Translated, it gives CSVMATSGGKLFF.

This chain connects TRBV5-3 to TRBJ1-5; D uncertain. TRBV5-3 is an ORF, with its function uncertain. The CDR3 sequence is 16 residues long. V lost 0 bases to trimming and J lost 2 bases, with 12 bases between them. The CDR3 loop reads CARSLVPGIGNQPQHF. The CDR3 nucleotides are TGTGCCAGAAGCTTGGTTCCGGGGATCGGCAATCAGCCCCAGCATTTT.

The J gene is TRBJ2-7, the V gene TRBV6-1; 10 bases match TRBD1. The CDR3 contains 14 residues. Germline CDR1 MNHNS, CDR2 SASEGT. The junction had 2 bases not matched to a gene; V was cut back by 6 bases and J by 0 bases. The CDR3 region is CASRGTGVSYEQYF. CDR3 sequence (DNA): TGTGCCAGCAGGGGGACAGGGGTCTCCTACGAGCAGTACTTC.

This clone appeared a single time. The V and J genes are TRBV5-1 and TRBJ1-1; possible D gene TRBD1, 5 bases. Trimming took off 1 base at V and 2 bases at J, with 9 bases between the two ends. The CDR3 has 14 amino acids. Germline assignment: CDR1 SGHRS and CDR2 YFSETQ. CDR3 DNA: TGCGCCAGCAGCTTGTTAGGGGCCAACACTGAAGCTTTCTTT. As protein: CASSLLGANTEAFF.

V usage is TRBV18 and J usage is TRBJ2-5; D is undetermined. This CDR3 comprises 14 residues. The V end lost 3 bases, the J end lost 1 base, and 9 bases lay between the germline ends. The germline gives CDR1 KGHSH, CDR2 LQKENI. The CDR3 spells CASSPKPGQETQYF. In DNA form, the CDR3 reads TGTGCCAGCTCACCGAAACCGGGCCAAGAGACCCAGTACTTC. Variable domain in full (rest from reference TRBV18 and TRBJ2-5): NAGVMQNPRHLVRRRGQEARLRCSPMKGHSHVYWYRQLPEEGLKFMVYLQKENIIDESGMPKERFSAEFPKEGPSILRIQQVVRGDSAAYFCASSPKPGQETQYFGPGTRLLVL.

CDR3 sequence: CASSRRGQGSSNYGYTF. In nucleotides, the CDR3 is TGCGCCAGCAGCCGGCGGGGACAGGGTTCTTCTAACTATGGCTACACCTTC. The genes are TRBV23-1 and TRBJ1-2, with 9 bases matching TRBD1. TRBV23-1 is recorded as an ORF, its role being uncertain. This CDR3 spans 17 amino acids. J lost 0 bases, V lost 6 bases, and 11 bases had no gene match.

This chain links TRBV29-1 with TRBJ1-2; D is undetermined. CDR1 is SQVTM, CDR2 ANQGSEA, per germline. This CDR3 region has 10 residues. Deletions cut 1 base from V and 8 bases from J, with 5 bases between. The CDR3, as DNA: TGCAGCGTTGAAGTCGGGGGCTACACCTTC. Its translation: CSVEVGGYTF.

This clone was picked up one time. The V and J genes are TRBV5-1 and TRBJ2-1, with TRBD1 matching 10 bases. Trimming removed 0 bases from V and 9 bases from J; junction bases left unmatched: 12. Germline V lookup: CDR1 SGHRS, CDR2 YFSETQ. The CDR3 contains 17 residues. CDR3 sequence reads: CASSLGGRDRGLSEQFF. As DNA, the CDR3 is TGCGCCAGCAGCTTGGGAGGACGGGACAGGGGCTTAAGTGAGCAGTTCTTC. Supplemented by reference TRBV5-1 and TRBJ2-1, the full variable domain reads KAGVTQTPRYLIKTRGQQVTLSCSPISGHRSVSWYQQTPGQGLQFLFEYFSETQRNKGNFPGRFSGRQFSNSRSEMNVSTLELGDSALYLCASSLGGRDRGLSEQFFGPGTRLTVL.

This clone has a single count. This rearrangement joins TRBV18 to TRBJ2-7; D perhaps matches TRBD1 (5 bases). Between the trimmed V and J ends, which lost 2 bases and 0 bases, there was a span of 11 bases. This CDR3 is built from 15 residues. Germline-derived CDR1 and CDR2 are KGHSH and LQKENI. Written as DNA, the CDR3 is TGTGCCAGCTCACCAGGGGCTCAACTCTCCTACGAGCAGTACTTC. It yields the protein CASSPGAQLSYEQYF.

The V gene is TRBV5-1, the J gene TRBJ2-7, with 10 bases that match TRBD2. The germline CDR1 and CDR2 sequences are SGHRS and YFSETQ. The CDR3 has 14 residues. V was pared by 1 base and J by 5 bases, with 3 bases of the junction left unmatched. The DNA of the CDR3 is TGCGCCAGCAGCTTGACTAGCGGGGCCGACGAGCAGTACTTC. It encodes CASSLTSGADEQYF.

The chain is built from TRBV27 and TRBJ2-2, with 8 bases fitting TRBD1. Germline V lookup: CDR1 MNHEY, CDR2 SMNVEV (reference sequence). V lost 7 bases to trimming and J lost 6 bases; unmatched junction nucleotides: 10. The CDR3 is 15 residues long. This chain's CDR3 is CASTTRGRGPGELFF. DNA of the CDR3: TGTGCCAGCACGACTCGGGGCAGGGGGCCCGGGGAGCTGTTTTTT.

The chain employs TRBV19 and TRBJ2-2; TRBD2 matches at 8 bases. The CDR3 runs 14 residues. V was pared by 8 bases and J by 5 bases, with 7 bases of the junction left unmatched. CDR1 is LNHDA and CDR2 is SQIVND in the germline V gene (reference sequence). CDR3: CASSPGTRTGELFF. In nucleotides, the CDR3 is TGTGCCAGTTCACCAGGGACTAGGACCGGGGAGCTGTTTTTT.

The chain links TRBV9 to TRBJ2-7; D may be TRBD2 (6 bases). The CDR3 is made up of 14 amino acids. V lost 5 bases to trimming and J lost 4 bases, with 16 bases between them. CDR1 SGDLS and CDR2 YYNGEE come from the germline V gene. CDR3 in amino acids: CASSETGTEYEQYF. The CDR3 DNA is TGTGCCAGCAGTGAAACCGGGACTGAGTACGAGCAGTACTTC. Looking up the rest from reference TRBV9 and TRBJ2-7 gives the full variable domain: DSGVTQTPKHLITATGQRVTLRCSPRSGDLSVYWYQQSLDQGLQFLIQYYNGEERAKGNILERFSAQQFPDLHSELNLSSLELGDSALYFCASSETGTEYEQYFGPGTRLTVT.

The chain has TRBV14 and TRBJ1-2; D gene uncertain. CDR1 is SGHDN, CDR2 FVKESK, per germline. The CDR3 is 16 amino acids. V was cut by 3 bases and J by 1 base, with 15 bases left in between. CDR3 sequence reads: CASSHRSWARNYGYTF. CDR3 in DNA: TGTGCCAGCAGCCATAGGTCCTGGGCTCGTAACTATGGCTACACCTTC. The variable domain in full, completed from reference TRBV14 and TRBJ1-2, reads EAGVTQFPSHSVIEKGQTVTLRCDPISGHDNLYWYRRVMGKEIKFLLHFVKESKQDESGMPNNRFLAERTGGTYSTLKVQPAELEDSGVYFCASSHRSWARNYGYTFGSGTRLTVV.

The chain uses TRBV4-1 and TRBJ2-7; 14 bases line up with TRBD2. The CDR3 is made up of 16 amino acids. From germline, CDR1 is MGHRA and CDR2 YSYEKL. With V trimmed by 3 bases and J by 3 bases, 4 bases remained unmatched. CDR3 sequence (DNA): TGCGCCAGCAGCCAGAGGACTAGCGGGGGGATCTACGAGCAGTACTTC. Encoded protein: CASSQRTSGGIYEQYF.

The rearrangement links TRBV7-9 to TRBJ2-1; D may be TRBD2 (5 bases). The germline V gene has CDR1 SEHNR and CDR2 FQNEAQ (reference sequence). The ends were cut back, 6 bases at V and 0 bases at J, with 12 bases in the middle. The CDR3 length is 15 residues. Written as DNA, the CDR3 is TGTGCCAGCAGTCCAAGGAGGAGCTCCTACAATGAGCAGTTCTTC. This gives the protein CASSPRRSSYNEQFF.

V usage is TRBV11-2 and J usage is TRBJ2-5; possibly TRBD1 for D (5 bases). V was trimmed by 0 bases and J by 5 bases, leaving 13 bases between them. The germline V gene has CDR1 SGHAT and CDR2 FQNNGV. The CDR3 sequence is 15 residues long. The CDR3 bases are TGTGCCAGCAGCTTAGAAGGGGCCTACGGGGAGACCCAGTACTTC. Encoded protein: CASSLEGAYGETQYF.

The V gene is TRBV18, the J gene TRBJ2-5; no reliable D call. This CDR3 has 14 residues. CDR1 KGHSH and CDR2 LQKENI come from the germline V gene. With 3 bases removed from V and 5 bases from J, the gap between germline ends came to 13 bases. The CDR3 loop reads CASSPETGVETQYF. The DNA of the CDR3 is TGTGCCAGCTCACCCGAGACTGGGGTGGAGACCCAGTACTTC.

This clone was seen more than once but under ten times. The chain recombines TRBV6-1 with TRBJ1-1; no reliable D call. Trimming stripped 4 bases from V and 4 bases from J, with 10 bases between. CDR3 length: 13 amino acids. Germline CDR1 and CDR2: MNHNS and SASEGT. In nucleotides, the CDR3 is TGTGCCAGCAGTGGTACACGGGTCACTGAAGCTTTCTTT. Protein sequence: CASSGTRVTEAFF.

The chain joins TRBV27 to TRBJ2-7; 12 positions match TRBD2. V was pared by 6 bases and J by 7 bases, with 10 bases of the junction left unmatched. Germline CDR1 is MNHEY and CDR2 is SMNVEV (reference sequence). The CDR3 consists of 15 residues. CDR3 loop: CASRGLAGPLLEQYF. CDR3 DNA: TGTGCCAGCAGGGGACTAGCGGGTCCCTTGCTGGAGCAGTACTTC.

V and J are TRBV7-9 and TRBJ1-2; D unclear. CDR1 is SEHNR and CDR2 is FQNEAQ in the germline V gene (reference sequence). The ends were cut back, 2 bases at V and 0 bases at J, with 16 bases in the middle. CDR3 length: 17 residues. The CDR3 coding sequence is TGTGCCAGCAGCTTAACGGGTTCGTGGGCCCCTAACTATGGCTACACCTTC. Translated, it gives CASSLTGSWAPNYGYTF.

J is TRBJ1-1 and V is TRBV10-3; D not certain. Germline assignment: CDR1 ENHRY and CDR2 SYGVKD. V shed 4 bases and J shed 3 bases, with 15 bases lying between them. This CDR3 spans 15 amino acids. The DNA for the CDR3 is TGTGCCATCAGTGCCGTACGGACGGGTGACACTGAAGCTTTCTTT. It specifies CAISAVRTGDTEAFF.

This chain links TRBV5-4 with TRBJ1-1; D remains unclear. There are 15 residues in the CDR3. Looked up from germline, CDR1 is SGHNT and CDR2 is YYREEE (reference sequence). Trimming pared 2 bases from V and 1 base from J, leaving 12 bases between. CDR3 region: CASSFPTGGNTEAFF. Written as DNA, the CDR3 is TGTGCCAGCAGCTTTCCGACGGGAGGGAACACTGAAGCTTTCTTT.